This T cell receptor (beta chain) is from a study of blood T cell repertoires in COVID-19. The wider study: Collection of acute and convalescent COVID-19 samples took place in the United States, Italy and Spain. PBMCs, B-cell-depleted T cells, or T cells were the source of the cDNA or gDNA that made up the material.

Sequencing was performed with immunoSEQ multiplex PCR; in TCRdb, only in-frame clones are kept and a portion is missing. The sample contains about 440,000 clones, about 85% of which appear only once. CDR1 LNHDA and CDR2 SQIVND come from the germline V gene (reference sequence). Losses at the gene ends were 4 bases for V and 5 bases for J; bases not matched to a gene: 13. The CDR3 is made up of 17 amino acids. Sequencing used PBMCs or T cells enriched from blood (not recorded which). The rearrangement uses TRBV19 and TRBJ2-5; 10 bases line up with TRBD2. This receptor was identified in a woman aged 18-29 years with acute COVID-19. Here the CDR3 reads CASSSPGLAGVGETQYF. CDR3 in DNA: TGTGCCAGTAGTAGCCCTGGGCTAGCGGGAGTTGGCGAGACCCAGTACTTC.